The 27 T cell receptor beta chains in this list originate from one sample, sequenced in a study of response to subunit inactivated influenza vaccine. TCRdb re-called the RT-PCR reads with MiXCR, one entry per CDR3 protein. The profile shows about 480,000 distinct CDR3 sequences, approximately 12% of them singletons. This material consisted of PBMCs from blood, taken around seven weeks after vaccination. The receptors were sampled from a man aged 45-65 years who received an inactivated influenza vaccine.

In its sample, this clonotype was seen once. The CDR3 reads CASSHRDYLGNEQFF. DNA for the CDR3: TGTGCCAGCAGCCACCGGGACTACCTGGGCAATGAGCAGTTCTTC. The rearrangement links TRBV5-4 to TRBJ2-1; 7 nucleotides agree with TRBD2. Trimming at V came to 4 bases and at J to 6 bases, leaving 10 bases not matched to a gene. This CDR3 region has 15 residues. CDR1 and CDR2 (germline): SGHNT, YYREEE (reference sequence).

A few counts support this clonotype. The genes are TRBV15 and TRBJ1-6; the D is unclear. Germline CDR1 is LNHNV and CDR2 is YYDKDF (reference sequence). This CDR3 region has 17 residues. Deletions cut 1 base from V and 5 bases from J, with 15 bases between. For the CDR3, the DNA is TGTGCCACCAGCAGAGGCCCCTCGATAAGGGATAATTCACCCCTCCACTTT. This gives the protein CATSRGPSIRDNSPLHF.

This clonotype has only a few counts. V is TRBV6-5 and J is TRBJ2-1; 8 nucleotides agree with TRBD2. Germline CDR1 MNHEY, CDR2 SVGAGI. CDR3 length: 17 residues. The trim removed 0 bases at V and 7 bases at J, leaving 11 bases unmatched. CDR3 loop: CASSYSTSQRGLNEQFF. CDR3 DNA sequence: TGTGCCAGCAGTTACTCGACCTCTCAGCGGGGGTTGAATGAGCAGTTCTTC.

This clonotype was recorded a few times. The V and J genes are TRBV15 and TRBJ2-1; 10 bases line up with TRBD2. The CDR3 loop spans 15 amino acids. V dropped 5 bases and J dropped 4; count of bases not matched to a gene: 5. Per germline, CDR1 LNHNV and CDR2 YYDKDF (reference sequence). This CDR3 reads CATSPSGRDYNEQFF. The CDR3 bases are TGTGCCACCAGCCCAAGCGGGAGGGATTACAATGAGCAGTTCTTC.

This clonotype came up a few times. This chain links TRBV27 with TRBJ2-3; TRBD2 matches 8 bases. CDR1 is MNHEY and CDR2 is SMNVEV in the germline V gene (reference sequence). CDR3 length: 15 amino acids. CDR3 DNA: TGTGCTGGGCTAGCGGGTTGTTACGGCACAGATACGCAGTATTTT. The encoded protein is CAGLAGCYGTDTQYF.

The gene calls are TRBV6-5 and TRBJ2-7, with D maybe TRBD1 (6 bases). Germline V CDR1 and CDR2: MNHEY, SVGAGI. V lost 1 base to trimming and J lost 0 bases, with 10 bases between them. The CDR3 length is 15 residues. CDR3: CASSYYSGDSYEQYF. CDR3 sequence (DNA): TGTGCCAGCAGTTACTATTCAGGGGACTCCTACGAGCAGTACTTC.

This clonotype appeared many times. The V and J genes are TRBV5-1 and TRBJ2-3; no clear D. Germline V lookup: CDR1 SGHRS, CDR2 YFSETQ. Deletions cut 2 bases from V and 4 bases from J, with 8 bases between. The CDR3 totals 13 residues. CDR3 sequence (DNA): TGCGCCAGCAGCTTTGGCCCCGCAGATACGCAGTATTTT. It codes for CASSFGPADTQYF. The variable domain in full, with the rest retrieved from reference TRBV5-1 and TRBJ2-3, is KAGVTQTPRYLIKTRGQQVTLSCSPISGHRSVSWYQQTPGQGLQFLFEYFSETQRNKGNFPGRFSGRQFSNSRSEMNVSTLELGDSALYLCASSFGPADTQYFGPGTRLTVL.

Only one count was recorded for this clonotype. The chain joins TRBV2 to TRBJ2-1; the D gene is possibly TRBD2 (6 bases). CDR3 length: 16 amino acids. Looked up from germline, CDR1 is SNHLY and CDR2 is FYNNEI. With 4 bases removed from V and 2 bases from J, the gap between germline ends came to 15 bases. The CDR3 bases are TGTGCCAGCAGTGCGTTGGTTTGGGAGGCCTACAATGAGCAGTTCTTC. This gives the protein CASSALVWEAYNEQFF.

V gene TRBV15 combines with J gene TRBJ2-3; D gene ambiguous. Trimming pared 2 bases from V and 0 bases from J, leaving 9 bases between. CDR3 length: 15 amino acids. Looked up from germline, CDR1 is LNHNV and CDR2 is YYDKDF (reference sequence). Written as DNA, the CDR3 is TGTGCCACCAGCAGACAGGAGATTAGCACAGATACGCAGTATTTT. Translation gives CATSRQEISTDTQYF.

The CDR3 DNA is TGTGCCAGCAGTGAAACAGCGGGAGGTGGTAGTGAGCAGTTCTTC. Protein sequence: CASSETAGGGSEQFF. This chain uses TRBV25-1 with TRBJ2-1; TRBD2 matches at 9 bases. Germline trimming cut 2 bases from V and 9 bases from J; bases unmatched to any gene: 8. Germline V lookup: CDR1 MGHDK, CDR2 SYGVNS. CDR3 length: 15 residues.

In its sample, this clonotype was seen a few times. This chain links TRBV20-1 with TRBJ1-2, with a weak D call TRBD1 (6 bases). The CDR3 spans 15 residues. The V end lost 3 bases, the J end lost 7 bases, and 21 bases lay between the germline ends. Germline V gene data show CDR1 as DFQATT and CDR2 as SNEGSKA (reference sequence). CDR3 loop: CSASDGGGGLGGYTF. CDR3 nucleotide sequence: TGCAGTGCTAGCGATGGGGGGGGCGGATTAGGTGGCTACACCTTC.

CDR3 loop: CASRVEVLYEQYF. The DNA for the CDR3 is TGCGCCAGCAGAGTAGAGGTCCTCTACGAGCAGTACTTC. V and J are TRBV5-1 and TRBJ2-7; D is uncertain. The germline V gene encodes CDR1 SGHRS and CDR2 YFSETQ. The CDR3 has 13 residues. The V gene lost 5 bases and the J gene lost 3 bases, with 12 bases spanning the gap.

For this clonotype: Mismatch with germline at one junction end may stem from a read error. The chain employs TRBV3-1 and TRBJ2-2, with D possibly matching TRBD1 (6 bases). The germline CDR1 and CDR2 sequences are LGHDT and YNNKEL (reference sequence). This CDR3 contains 19 residues. The CDR3 loop is CTSCSPSSLNRENTGELFF. CDR3 coding DNA: TGTACCAGCTGTTCCCCCTCGAGCTTGAACAGGGAGAACACCGGGGAGCTGTTTTTT. The full variable domain, with the rest looked up from reference TRBV3-1 and TRBJ2-2, is DTAVSQTPKYLVTQMGNDKSIKCEQNLGHDTMYWYKQDSKKFLKIMFSYNNKELIINETVPNRFSPKSPDKAHLNLHINSLELGDSAVYFCTSCSPSSLNRENTGELFFGEGSRLTVL.

This clonotype was observed a few times. The V gene is TRBV7-2, the J gene TRBJ2-5; TRBD1 might be the D (6 bases). Germline V lookup: CDR1 SGHTA, CDR2 FQGNSA. The CDR3 runs 13 residues. The V gene lost 6 bases and the J gene lost 1 base, with 9 bases spanning the gap. This chain's CDR3 is CASSMTGQETQYF. CDR3 in DNA: TGTGCCAGCAGTATGACAGGCCAAGAGACCCAGTACTTC.

This clonotype was detected ten times or more. V and J are TRBV5-6 and TRBJ2-2; D is perhaps TRBD1 (5 bases). CDR3 length equals 13 residues. With 4 bases removed from V and 1 base from J, the gap between germline ends came to 5 bases. The germline gives CDR1 SGHDT, CDR2 YYEEEE. CDR3 region: CASSQGNTGELFF. Here the CDR3 DNA reads TGTGCCAGCAGCCAGGGGAACACCGGGGAGCTGTTTTTT. The full variable domain, with the rest looked up from reference TRBV5-6 and TRBJ2-2, is DAGVTQSPTHLIKTRGQQVTLRCSPKSGHDTVSWYQQALGQGPQFIFQYYEEEERQRGNFPDRFSGHQFPNYSSELNVNALLLGDSALYLCASSQGNTGELFFGEGSRLTVL.

A few counts support this clonotype. Here the CDR3 reads CAWSVQGDQPQHF. The CDR3 nucleotides read TGTGCCTGGAGTGTACAGGGTGATCAGCCCCAGCATTTT. The rearrangement links TRBV30 to TRBJ1-5, with TRBD1 as a possible D gene (6 bases). Germline V lookup: CDR1 GTSNPN, CDR2 SVGIG (reference sequence). Trimming took 0 bases from V and 5 from J, leaving 8 bases between them. The CDR3 is 13 amino acids.

This clonotype has just a few counts. The CDR3 loop is CASSQDPGTGGGETQYF. The CDR3 nucleotides are TGTGCCAGCAGCCAAGATCCTGGCACAGGAGGAGGAGAGACCCAGTACTTC. V gene TRBV4-2 combines with J gene TRBJ2-5, with D tentatively TRBD1 or TRBD2 (5 bases each). This CDR3 has 17 residues. Germline V gives CDR1 LGHNA, CDR2 YNFKEQ. V was pared by 0 bases and J by 4 bases, with 18 bases between.

This clonotype showed up just a few times. The chain employs TRBV20-1 and TRBJ2-7; D ambiguous. This CDR3 has 15 amino acids. Trimming pared 1 base from V and 2 bases from J, leaving 15 bases between. In germline, CDR1 is DFQATT, CDR2 SNEGSKA (reference sequence). The CDR3 spells CSARGPWGKPYEQYF. CDR3 coding DNA: TGCAGTGCTAGAGGTCCCTGGGGAAAACCCTACGAGCAGTACTTC.

This clonotype was seen a few times. This chain joins TRBV9 and TRBJ2-3; D remains unclear. V shed 0 bases and J shed 6 bases, with 11 bases lying between them. The CDR3 is 14 amino acids. The germline CDR1 and CDR2 sequences are SGDLS and YYNGEE. The CDR3 DNA sequence: TGTGCCAGCAGCGTAGGTAACCCCCCGGATACGCAGTATTTT. Translated, it gives CASSVGNPPDTQYF.

V is TRBV9 and J is TRBJ1-1; D unresolved. The germline gives CDR1 SGDLS, CDR2 YYNGEE. The CDR3 has 13 residues. Trimming took 2 bases from V and 1 from J, leaving 6 bases between them. Here the CDR3 reads CASSVHGNTEAFF. In nucleotides, the CDR3 is TGTGCCAGCAGCGTTCACGGGAACACTGAAGCTTTCTTT.

This clonotype was found many times. This sequence joins TRBV20-1 and TRBJ1-5; tentative D call: TRBD1 (6 bases). Germline loops: CDR1 DFQATT, CDR2 SNEGSKA (reference sequence). The CDR3 sequence is 16 residues long. The V gene lost 3 bases and the J gene lost 4 bases, with 19 bases spanning the gap. CDR3 nucleotides: TGCAGTGCTAGGATTTGGCCGGGGCAGGGGAATCAGCCCCAGCATTTT. It is translated as CSARIWPGQGNQPQHF.

The chain combines TRBV19 with TRBJ2-2, with 10 bases identical to TRBD2. The CDR3 sequence is 17 residues long. V lost 3 bases to trimming and J lost 3 bases; unmatched junction nucleotides: 7. CDR1 and CDR2 from the germline V gene are LNHDA and SQIVND (reference sequence). The CDR3 protein is CASSMLAGDGDTGELFF. As DNA, the CDR3 is TGTGCCAGTAGTATGCTAGCGGGAGACGGCGACACCGGGGAGCTGTTTTTT.

This clonotype has a count of ten or more. The V call is TRBV7-9, the J call TRBJ2-7, with 11 bases fitting TRBD2. The CDR3 is made up of 16 amino acids. The V segment lost 5 bases and the J segment 0 bases; nucleotides outside the gene matches: 6. From germline, CDR1 is SEHNR and CDR2 FQNEAQ (reference sequence). CDR3 bases: TGTGCCAGCAGCCACCCTAGCGGGAGGATCTCCTACGAGCAGTACTTC. Protein: CASSHPSGRISYEQYF.

This clonotype was recorded a few times. The gene calls are TRBV25-1 and TRBJ1-4, with no clear D. Germline CDR1 reads MGHDK; CDR2 reads SYGVNS. V was shortened by 8 bases and J by 10 bases, with 14 bases between the two germline ends. There are 12 residues in the CDR3. CDR3 DNA sequence: TGTGCCAGCGAGGGAATAGCTGGAAAACTGTTTTTT. It is translated as CASEGIAGKLFF.

This clonotype was recorded a few times. This chain uses TRBV20-1 with TRBJ2-1; D ambiguous. Germline loops: CDR1 DFQATT, CDR2 SNEGSKA (reference sequence). The CDR3 length is 14 residues. Trimming shortened V by 4 bases and J by 2 bases, and 12 bases separated the two germline ends. CDR3 amino acids: CSANQALPYNEQFF. As DNA, the CDR3 is TGCAGTGCTAACCAGGCCCTCCCCTACAATGAGCAGTTCTTC.

This clonotype was seen more than once but under ten times. J is TRBJ2-5 and V is TRBV7-9, with D unclear. Germline V CDR1 and CDR2: SEHNR, FQNEAQ (reference sequence). The ends were cut back, 0 bases at V and 4 bases at J, with 12 bases in the middle. The CDR3 runs 15 residues. In DNA form, the CDR3 reads TGTGCCAGCAGCTTAGCAGTGCCTTCAGGAGAGACCCAGTACTTC. Translation: CASSLAVPSGETQYF.

The gene calls are TRBV20-1 and TRBJ2-5, with D perhaps TRBD1 or TRBD2 (5 bases each). The CDR3 runs 15 residues. CDR1 and CDR2 (germline): DFQATT, SNEGSKA (reference sequence). V lost 3 bases and J lost 4, with 18 bases in between. The CDR3 sequence: CSASPGATLGETQYF. The DNA of the CDR3 is TGCAGTGCTAGTCCCGGGGCCACTTTGGGAGAGACCCAGTACTTC.